The rows below give T cell receptor beta chains drawn from one sample of a study of sequential checkpoint blockade in melanoma. The assay was immunoSEQ multiplex PCR, and TCRdb's table has in-frame clones only and misses some. Among about 32,000 clones listed, more than 70% were seen once. The sequencing here drew on CD8+ T cells sorted from blood (inferred from file names), taken from a patient given nivolumab and ipilimumab in sequence. Receptors were obtained from a human donor with melanoma. The CDR3 runs from the conserved cysteine through the conserved F or W.

CDR3: CASSESGFWNQPQHF
V: TRBV25-1

CDR3: CASSLGRDWFNEQYF
V: TRBV13

CDR3: CAISGVRGYEQYF
V: TRBV10-3

CDR3: CASSSGTGGWGYTF
V: TRBV9

CDR3: CASSIWTGATEAFF
V: TRBV5-1

CDR3: CASSSGTAYYEQYF
V: TRBV13

CDR3: CAHNAPGYTEAFF
V: TRBV30

CDR3: CASSLHLSGGTDTQYF
V: TRBV28

CDR3: CASSSPHRGNTGELFF
V: TRBV6-5

CDR3: CAISEKTGEETYNSPLHF
V: TRBV10-3

CDR3: CASSSRQGGRYTEAFF
V: TRBV7-2

CDR3: CATSPRTPYGYTF
V: TRBV27

CDR3: CASSQSRPCLSSYNEQFF
V: TRBV23-1

CDR3: CASSPATSGTYEQYF
V: TRBV7-8

CDR3: CASSLPSLSGTNYEQYF
V: TRBV27

CDR3: CASSQDSSLLGEQYF
V: TRBV4-1

CDR3: CASSYRQGSEAFF
V: TRBV7-6

CDR3: CASSSWTAYEQYF
V: TRBV5-1

CDR3: CASSQRQKNYEQYF
V: TRBV5-6

CDR3: CASSVDPGLRPQHF
V: TRBV5-1

CDR3: CAWGDSRAEAFF
V: TRBV30

CDR3: CASSSSGRGYEQYF
V: TRBV5-1

CDR3: CASNPEPWTEAFF
V: TRBV7-8

CDR3: CASSLSPAGGRNEQFF
V: TRBV5-6

CDR3: CASSPGQGPRYEQYF
V: TRBV7-9

CDR3: CAIRSSGTAYEQYF
V: TRBV10-3

CDR3: CASSPFGGGLSTEAFF
V: TRBV4-2

CDR3: CASSPGTVYEQYF
V: TRBV18

CDR3: CASGLVQVRDTGELFF
V: TRBV12-5

CDR3: CASSFTGNYGYTF
V: TRBV11-2

CDR3: CTSSLAGGHTGELFF
V: TRBV1

CDR3: CALGLPGVDEQFF
V: TRBV15

CDR3: CASRGGQVSSYEQYF
V: TRBV28

CDR3: CASSPQDGDSYEQYF
V: TRBV18

CDR3: CASSFLDQADEQYF
V: TRBV7-9

CDR3: CARGRGSTGELFF
V: TRBV30

CDR3: CASTGTGELFF
V: TRBV11-2

CDR3: CASRGGDSNQPQHF
V: TRBV27

CDR3: CASSLWGDGAYEQYF
V: TRBV27

CDR3: CASSLDGQGAREQYF
V: TRBV11-2

CDR3: CASRQSQPGNQPQHF
V: TRBV6-1

CDR3: CASASSYNEQFF
V: TRBV19

CDR3: CASSDLGGANTGELFF
V: TRBV5-1

CDR3: CASSSWTEADTQYF
V: TRBV7-6

CDR3: CASSQRTSPNQPQHF
V: TRBV4-3

CDR3: CATSIIAGETQYF
V: TRBV15

CDR3: CASSAFNAGETEAFF
V: TRBV19

CDR3: CASSSPGQGSYEQYF
V: TRBV28